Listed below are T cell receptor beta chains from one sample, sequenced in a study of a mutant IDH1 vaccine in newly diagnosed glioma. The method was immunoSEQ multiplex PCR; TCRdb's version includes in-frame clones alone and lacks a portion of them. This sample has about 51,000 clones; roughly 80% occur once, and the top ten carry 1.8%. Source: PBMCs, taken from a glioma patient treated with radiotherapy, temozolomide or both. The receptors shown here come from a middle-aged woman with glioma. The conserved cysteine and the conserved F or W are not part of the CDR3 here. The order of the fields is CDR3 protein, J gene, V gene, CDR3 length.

ASSALGGMEYNEQF,TRBJ2-1,TRBV14,14
ASSLGAGGHETQY,TRBJ2-5,TRBV5-1,13
ASSQGFAGEGNTEAF,TRBJ1-1,TRBV14,15
ASSEGLAGVTDTQY,TRBJ2-3,TRBV5-1,14
ATWGQGSYEQY,TRBJ2-7,TRBV25-1,11
ASRGRGDYGYT,TRBJ1-2,TRBV19,11
ASSSTGTGELF,TRBJ2-2,TRBV7-9,11
ASSLNFYEQY,TRBJ2-7,TRBV6-5,10
ASSEFRDFYSYEQY,TRBJ2-7,TRBV2,14
ASSPGGGQPQH,TRBJ1-5,TRBV18,11